This passage covers 9 T cell receptor beta chains from one sample sequenced in a study of CD8+CD57+ T cells in acquired aplastic anemia. The study profiled TCR beta VDJ and CDR3 using genomic DNA as template. TCRdb passed the reads through MiXCR, listing each CDR3 protein once. The profile covers over 150,000 distinct CDR3 sequences, with 35% to 55% appearing a single time and 1.1% taken by the ten largest. Source material: sorted CD4+, CD8+, or CD8+CD57+ T cells (not recorded which) from PBMCs. These receptors were taken from a human donor in good health.

This clonotype was picked up many times. CDR3 loop: CASSSGTRSVNEQFF. Written as DNA, the CDR3 is TGTGCCAGCAGCTCCGGGACTAGGTCGGTGAATGAGCAGTTCTTC. The chain combines TRBV2 with TRBJ2-1, with 8 positions matching TRBD2. The germline V gene has CDR1 SNHLY and CDR2 FYNNEI. This CDR3 region has 15 residues. V trimming: 6 bases; J trimming: 7 bases; junction bases outside the gene matches: 11.

The chain employs TRBV7-2 and TRBJ2-7, with 7 bases aligning to TRBD1. The V gene's germline CDR1 is SGHTA and CDR2 FQGNSA. The CDR3 length is 13 residues. The junction had 3 bases not matched to a gene; V was cut back by 5 bases and J by 2 bases. CDR3 nucleotides: TGTGCCAGCAGCGGGGACAGAGCCTACGAGCAGTACTTC. This encodes CASSGDRAYEQYF.

V usage is TRBV20-1 and J usage is TRBJ1-2; D is possibly TRBD1 (5 bases). CDR1 and CDR2 (germline): DFQATT, SNEGSKA (reference sequence). Trimming shortened V by 4 bases and J by 7 bases, and 19 bases separated the two germline ends. The CDR3 contains 14 residues. Here the CDR3 reads CSAILDIGASGYTF. CDR3 nucleotide sequence: TGCAGTGCTATACTCGACATTGGGGCGAGTGGCTACACCTTC.

The chain couples TRBV19 to TRBJ2-7, with TRBD2 identical over 12 bases. CDR1 is LNHDA, CDR2 SQIVND, per germline (reference sequence). Germline trimming cut 6 bases from V and 4 bases from J; bases unmatched to any gene: 7. The CDR3 has 15 residues. As DNA, the CDR3 is TGTGCCAGTAGAGGGCTAGCGGGGGGGCAGTACGAGCAGTACTTC. This translates into CASRGLAGGQYEQYF.

There are a few counts of this clonotype. The genes are TRBV20-1 and TRBJ2-2; D is undetermined. This CDR3 is built from 16 residues. The V end lost 0 bases, the J end lost 2 bases, and 13 bases lay between the germline ends. Germline V gene sequence: CDR1 DFQATT, CDR2 SNEGSKA (reference sequence). CDR3 bases: TGCAGTGCTAGAGATCGCCCCCTCACCAACACCGGGGAGCTGTTTTTT. Translated: CSARDRPLTNTGELFF.

The V and J genes are TRBV7-8 and TRBJ2-7; D is uncertain. Germline assignment: CDR1 SGHVS and CDR2 FQNEAQ. The CDR3 consists of 15 residues. The ends were cut back, 1 base at V and 1 base at J, with 11 bases in the middle. The CDR3 loop reads CASSLGQVTSYEQYF. CDR3 DNA: TGTGCCAGCAGCTTAGGCCAGGTTACTTCCTACGAGCAGTACTTC.

On this clonotype: This could be a read error, since a much larger clone is one nucleotide away. The chain recombines TRBV5-8 with TRBJ2-7; no definite D call. V lost 2 bases to trimming and J lost 3 bases, with 12 bases between them. The germline gives CDR1 SGHTS, CDR2 YDEGEE. The CDR3 extends over 14 amino acids. The CDR3 nucleotides read TGTGCCAGCAGCTTTTTCAGCCAACTCTACGAGCAGTACTTC. Its translation: CASSFFSQLYEQYF.

This chain uses TRBV25-1 with TRBJ2-7; TRBD2 matches at 11 bases. The CDR3 contains 20 residues. Per germline, CDR1 MGHDK and CDR2 SYGVNS. The J segment lost 2 bases and the V segment lost 5 bases, leaving 20 bases of the junction unmatched. In nucleotides, the CDR3 is TGTGCCAGCAGTCCGAAACAAGGGACAGCCGGGACTAGCGGTACCTACGAGCAGTACTTC. This translates into CASSPKQGTAGTSGTYEQYF.

The chain recombines TRBV19 with TRBJ1-1; D not resolved. Between the trimmed V and J ends, which lost 6 bases and 5 bases, there was a span of 10 bases. CDR3 size: 12 residues. The germline V gene encodes CDR1 LNHDA and CDR2 SQIVND (reference sequence). CDR3 nucleotides: TGTGCCAGTAGGGGATCGGAGACTGAAGCTTTCTTT. It encodes CASRGSETEAFF. The full variable domain, its missing parts supplied by reference TRBV19 and TRBJ1-1, is DGGITQSPKYLFRKEGQNVTLSCEQNLNHDAMYWYRQDPGQGLRLIYYSQIVNDFQKGDIAEGYSVSREKKESFPLTVTSAQKNPTAFYLCASRGSETEAFFGQGTRLTVV.